This passage covers 32 T cell receptor beta chains from one sample sequenced in a study of T cells in Graves' hyperthyroidism and ophthalmopathy. From RNA transcripts, TCR beta CDR3 regions were amplified. RT-PCR in the first round (using the HTBI primer set) targeted the TCR CDR3. One entry per CDR3 protein results from TCRdb running MiXCR on the multiplex PCR reads. Of about 600,000 distinct CDR3 sequences listed, approximately 15% are singletons. Sequencing was done on a sample of blood. Source of these receptors: a woman aged 40-49 years with Graves' ophthalmopathy.

This clonotype came up once. The chain carries TRBV28 and TRBJ2-6; 10 bases are a match to TRBD1. This CDR3 spans 18 amino acids. Germline assignment: CDR1 MDHEN and CDR2 SYDVKM. Trimming cost V 2 bases and J 2 bases; bases outside gene matches: 6. The CDR3 bases are TGTGCCAGCAGTTTAGGGGGGACAGGGGCTACTGGGGCCAACGTCCTGACTTTC. Its translation is CASSLGGTGATGANVLTF. Filled out from reference TRBV28 and TRBJ2-6, the complete variable domain reads DVKVTQSSRYLVKRTGEKVFLECVQDMDHENMFWYRQDPGLGLRLIYFSYDVKMKEKGDIPEGYSVSREKKERFSLILESASTNQTSMYLCASSLGGTGATGANVLTFGAGSRLTVL.

The CDR3 loop reads CSARSGSAWGEQYF. In nucleotides, the CDR3 is TGCAGTGCTAGGAGCGGGAGCGCCTGGGGCGAGCAGTACTTC. V gene TRBV20-1 combines with J gene TRBJ2-7, with 8 bases that match TRBD2. The CDR3 is 14 amino acids. V shed 3 bases and J 6 bases; nucleotides not matched to a gene: 10. From germline, CDR1 is DFQATT and CDR2 SNEGSKA (reference sequence).

This clonotype was recorded at least ten times. This chain uses TRBV30 with TRBJ2-3; D remains unclear. Per germline, CDR1 GTSNPN and CDR2 SVGIG (reference sequence). V dropped 1 base and J dropped 2 bases, with 10 bases sitting between them. This CDR3 region has 14 residues. Here the CDR3 DNA reads TGTGCCTGGAGTGCGGCAGGATTCACAGATACGCAGTATTTT. The encoded protein is CAWSAAGFTDTQYF.

Many counts were recorded for this clonotype. This sequence joins TRBV3-1 and TRBJ2-5, with 9 bases identical to TRBD1. Trimming at V came to 2 bases and at J to 5 bases, leaving 3 bases not matched to a gene. This CDR3 has 14 residues. Germline assignment: CDR1 LGHDT and CDR2 YNNKEL (reference sequence). The chain's CDR3 is CASSQTGGVETQYF. Here the CDR3 DNA reads TGTGCCAGCAGCCAAACAGGGGGCGTGGAGACCCAGTACTTC.

V usage is TRBV29-1 and J usage is TRBJ2-5, with D uncertain. V lost 5 bases and J 5 bases, leaving 15 bases between the germline ends. The germline gives CDR1 SQVTM, CDR2 ANQGSEA. The CDR3 length is 13 residues. The CDR3 here is CSVSALGGETQYF. The CDR3 nucleotides read TGCAGCGTTTCAGCCCTTGGTGGGGAGACCCAGTACTTC.

The chain has TRBV7-9 and TRBJ1-6; 9 nucleotides agree with TRBD1. The CDR3 length is 13 residues. Trimming removed 4 bases from V and 10 bases from J; junction bases left unmatched: 2. Germline CDR1 SEHNR, CDR2 FQNEAQ (reference sequence). The CDR3 DNA sequence: TGTGCCAGCAGCTGGGGACAGGGCTCACCCCTCCACTTT. Its protein product is CASSWGQGSPLHF.

This clonotype was observed a few times. The genes are TRBV20-1 and TRBJ1-3; perhaps TRBD1 as D (5 bases). The CDR3 extends over 13 amino acids. Germline CDR1 and CDR2: DFQATT and SNEGSKA (reference sequence). In DNA, the CDR3 is TGCAGCGGAAGGGGCCCAGGCGGAAACACCATATATTTT. This encodes CSGRGPGGNTIYF.

This clonotype was seen a few times. J is TRBJ2-1 and V is TRBV5-1, with D possibly being TRBD2 (5 bases). Germline CDR1 reads SGHRS; CDR2 reads YFSETQ. V lost 1 base and J lost 0, with 14 bases in between. The CDR3 spans 17 residues. The CDR3 region has the DNA TGCGCCAGCAGCTTGATAACGGGAACTGGCTCCTACAATGAGCAGTTCTTC. This gives the protein CASSLITGTGSYNEQFF.

This clonotype was counted at least ten times. CDR3 residues: CASSFAGGPNTQYF. CDR3 DNA sequence: TGTGCCAGCAGCTTTGCGGGAGGGCCAAATACGCAGTATTTT. The chain recombines TRBV7-8 with TRBJ2-3; 9 bases are shared with TRBD2. The CDR3 extends over 14 amino acids. J was trimmed by 7 bases and V by 3 bases; bases with no gene match: 5. In germline, CDR1 is SGHVS, CDR2 FQNEAQ. The full variable domain, in which reference TRBV7-8 and TRBJ2-3 provide the parts outside the CDR3, is GAGVSQSPRYKVAKRGQDVALRCDPISGHVSLFWYQQALGQGPEFLTYFQNEAQLDKSGLPSDRFFAERPEGSVSTLKIQRTQQEDSAVYLCASSFAGGPNTQYFGPGTRLTVL.

The rearrangement links TRBV7-9 to TRBJ2-2, with TRBD2 matching over 12 bases. Germline-derived CDR1 and CDR2 are SEHNR and FQNEAQ (reference sequence). V shed 5 bases, J shed 4 bases, and the junction held 14 bases outside the gene matches. The CDR3 has 19 amino acids. The CDR3 protein is CASSPRLAGGRQLTGELFF. CDR3 bases: TGTGCCAGCAGCCCCAGGCTAGCGGGAGGGAGACAACTCACCGGGGAGCTGTTTTTT.

This clonotype was counted between two and nine times. No conserved phenylalanine or tryptophan is present at the end of the CDR3, so a read error is the likely explanation. V usage is TRBV27 and J usage is TRBJ2-7; 8 bases are shared with TRBD2. CDR3 length: 12 residues. Germline loops: CDR1 MNHEY, CDR2 SMNVEV (reference sequence). Unmatched junction bases numbered 6, after V lost 8 bases and J lost 6 bases. CDR3 coding DNA: TGTGCCAGCTACGGGGGGGGCGGCGAGCAGTACCTC. Translation: CASYGGGGEQYL.

The chain is built from TRBV6-1 and TRBJ2-5; D is possibly TRBD1 or TRBD2 (5 bases each). The J call may not be correct, given that the DNA end is closer to TRBJ2-1. Germline V gives CDR1 MNHNS, CDR2 SASEGT. CDR3 length: 16 amino acids. DNA of the CDR3: TGTGCCAGCAGCGCCCTGACGGCGCAAGGGGTCGGGACCCAGTTCTTC. Its protein is CASSALTAQGVGTQFF.

This clonotype was seen at least ten times. This sequence joins TRBV11-2 and TRBJ1-1, with D tentatively TRBD1 (6 bases). The CDR3 length is 14 residues. The V gene lost 4 bases and the J gene lost 3 bases, with 12 bases spanning the gap. Per the germline V gene, CDR1 is SGHAT and CDR2 is FQNNGV. CDR3 amino acids: CASSSSRGYTEAFF. The CDR3 DNA is TGTGCCAGCAGCTCTAGCAGGGGATACACTGAAGCTTTCTTT.

This clonotype was seen ten or more times. The gene calls are TRBV20-1 and TRBJ2-3, with D uncertain. Trimming stripped 3 bases from V and 4 bases from J, with 11 bases between. Germline assignment: CDR1 DFQATT and CDR2 SNEGSKA (reference sequence). The CDR3 runs 13 residues. The CDR3 nucleotides are TGCAGTGCTAGGAACCGGTATCCAGATACGCAGTATTTT. Translation: CSARNRYPDTQYF.

Comment on this clonotype: A much larger clone differs by one base, so this may be a read error. The chain is built from TRBV7-2 and TRBJ2-7; 10 bases fit TRBD2. This CDR3 contains 14 residues. Per germline, CDR1 SGHTA and CDR2 FQGNSA. The J segment lost 5 bases and the V segment lost 0 bases, leaving 1 base of the junction unmatched. The CDR3 loop reads CASSLALAGHEQYF. The CDR3 coding sequence is TGTGCCAGCAGCTTAGCACTAGCGGGACACGAGCAGTACTTC.

A note on this clonotype: This may arise from a read error, as a much more abundant clone is one base away. The chain recombines TRBV28 with TRBJ1-2; D possibly corresponds to TRBD1 (5 bases). Per the germline V gene, CDR1 is MDHEN and CDR2 is SYDVKM. The CDR3 spans 15 residues. CDR3 residues: CVSSRGQRGHYGYTF. CDR3 coding DNA: TGTGTCAGCAGCCGGGGCCAAAGGGGCCACTATGGCTACACCTTC.

This chain joins TRBV19 and TRBJ2-7; D gene unclear. Trimming shortened V by 5 bases and J by 0 bases, and 14 bases separated the two germline ends. This CDR3 is built from 15 residues. Germline assignment: CDR1 LNHDA and CDR2 SQIVND (reference sequence). DNA for the CDR3: TGTGCCAGTAGTCTCCGGGCAGCGAGCTCCTACGAGCAGTACTTC. This translates into CASSLRAASSYEQYF.

The chain couples TRBV2 to TRBJ2-5, with D possibly called TRBD1 or TRBD2 (6 bases each). This CDR3 has 18 amino acids. Germline V gives CDR1 SNHLY, CDR2 FYNNEI. V was pared by 0 bases and J by 5 bases, with 22 bases between. As DNA, the CDR3 is TGTGCCAGCAGTGAAGCGCCGGCCGGGGGCGGGGCGAACGAGACCCAGTACTTC. It codes for CASSEAPAGGGANETQYF.

The table lists this clonotype with a count of one. The chain uses TRBV6-2 or TRBV6-3 and TRBJ1-5; D is ambiguous. CDR1 is MNHEY, CDR2 SVGEGT, per germline. V was clipped by 6 bases and J by 6 bases, with 18 bases between them. The CDR3 length is 15 residues. As DNA, the CDR3 is TGTGCCAGCAGGCCTGGGTCGGAGGCAGGTCAGCCCCAGCATTTT. Residues: CASRPGSEAGQPQHF.

This clonotype was detected ten times or more. The chain uses TRBV20-1 and TRBJ2-3; D call uncertain. With 8 bases removed from V and 6 bases from J, the gap between germline ends came to 21 bases. The CDR3 contains 14 residues. Germline V gene data show CDR1 as DFQATT and CDR2 as SNEGSKA (reference sequence). The CDR3 sequence: CSTLIKAPGDTQYF. As DNA, the CDR3 is TGCAGTACCTTAATCAAAGCCCCCGGTGATACGCAGTATTTT.

The chain links TRBV2 to TRBJ2-3; 8 bases align to TRBD1. The CDR3 loop spans 13 amino acids. The V and J ends lost 5 bases and 14 bases, in that order; junction bases with no gene match: 12. Looked up from germline, CDR1 is SNHLY and CDR2 is FYNNEI. The CDR3 region has the DNA TGTGCCAGCAGTCCCCCAGGGGGCGCCGCGTGGTATTTT. Its translation: CASSPPGGAAWYF. Variable domain in full (rest from reference TRBV2 and TRBJ2-3): EPEVTQTPSHQVTQMGQEVILRCVPISNHLYFYWYRQILGQKVEFLVSFYNNEISEKSEIFDDQFSVERPDGSNFTLKIRSTKLEDSAMYFCASSPPGGAAWYFGPGTRLTVL.

The V gene is TRBV7-2, the J gene TRBJ2-4, with D perhaps assigned TRBD1 or TRBD2 (5 bases each). CDR1 and CDR2 from the germline V gene are SGHTA and FQGNSA. The CDR3 contains 13 residues. V was pared by 5 bases and J by 6 bases, with 11 bases between. The DNA of the CDR3 is TGTGCCAGCAGCCCCGGGACCCTAAACATTCAGTACTTC. Its translation is CASSPGTLNIQYF. Variable domain in full (rest from reference TRBV7-2 and TRBJ2-4): GAGVSQSPSNKVTEKGKDVELRCDPISGHTALYWYRQSLGQGLEFLIYFQGNSAPDKSGLPSDRFSAERTGGSVSTLTIQRTQQEDSAVYLCASSPGTLNIQYFGAGTRLSVL.

Turning to this clonotype: This may come from a read error, since a much larger clone is one base off. The J gene is TRBJ2-7, the V gene TRBV10-3, with D possibly called TRBD1 or TRBD2 (5 bases each). V lost 3 bases to trimming and J lost 2 bases, with 14 bases between them. The CDR3 is made up of 15 amino acids. CDR1 and CDR2 (germline): ENHRY, SYGVKD. The DNA for the CDR3 is TGTGCCATCAGTGACCCCGACGGGGCGCCCTACGAGCAGTACTTC. Translation: CAISDPDGAPYEQYF.

This clonotype came up a few times. The chain joins TRBV3-1 to TRBJ2-2, with D perhaps matching TRBD2 (6 bases). V was cut by 4 bases and J by 5 bases, with 11 bases left in between. Germline CDR1 is LGHDT and CDR2 is YNNKEL (reference sequence). The CDR3 runs 14 residues. The CDR3 loop is CASSRPGGTGELFF. DNA for the CDR3: TGTGCCAGCAGCCGACCCGGGGGAACCGGGGAGCTGTTTTTT. Variable domain in full (rest from reference TRBV3-1 and TRBJ2-2): DTAVSQTPKYLVTQMGNDKSIKCEQNLGHDTMYWYKQDSKKFLKIMFSYNNKELIINETVPNRFSPKSPDKAHLNLHINSLELGDSAVYFCASSRPGGTGELFFGEGSRLTVL.

This clonotype occurred many times. V is TRBV30 and J is TRBJ1-2; D call uncertain. CDR3 length equals 12 residues. The V and J ends lost 0 bases and 3 bases respectively, with 5 bases between them. In germline, CDR1 is GTSNPN, CDR2 SVGIG (reference sequence). The CDR3 region has the DNA TGTGCCTGGAGTGTACCCGACTATGGCTACACCTTC. Translation gives CAWSVPDYGYTF.

In this sample, this clonotype turned up a few times. The chain is built from TRBV10-3 and TRBJ1-6; D is possibly TRBD1 (5 bases). V lost 0 bases to trimming and J lost 14 bases, with 14 bases between them. The CDR3 consists of 14 residues. The V gene's germline CDR1 is ENHRY and CDR2 SYGVKD. CDR3 nucleotide sequence: TGTGCCATCAGTGAGTCGGGGGGAATGCGCTCCCTCCACTTT. Its protein is CAISESGGMRSLHF.

The genes are TRBV11-2 and TRBJ2-2; D might be TRBD1 (5 bases). This CDR3 region has 15 residues. Trimming left V 7 bases short and J 5 bases short, with 17 bases between. Germline CDR1 SGHAT, CDR2 FQNNGV. CDR3 region: CASTLRQGGTGELFF. For the CDR3, the DNA is TGTGCCAGCACCCTAAGGCAGGGTGGGACCGGGGAGCTGTTTTTT.

The sample holds many counts of this clonotype. V gene TRBV5-6 combines with J gene TRBJ2-7; 8 nucleotides agree with TRBD2. Germline trimming cut 2 bases from V and 4 bases from J; bases unmatched to any gene: 14. Germline-derived CDR1 and CDR2 are SGHDT and YYEEEE. The CDR3 sequence is 17 residues long. The chain's CDR3 is CASSLSRAGGFRYEQYF. CDR3 sequence (DNA): TGTGCCAGCAGCTTATCTAGGGCGGGAGGTTTTAGATACGAGCAGTACTTC.

This clonotype was observed many times. CDR3 loop: CASSPGQLGQAFF. The CDR3 DNA reads TGTGCCAGCAGCCCAGGACAATTAGGGCAAGCTTTCTTT. J is TRBJ1-1 and V is TRBV7-9, with D possibly matching TRBD1 (5 bases). V shed 5 bases and J shed 9 bases, with 16 bases lying between them. The CDR3 contains 13 residues. The V gene's germline CDR1 is SEHNR and CDR2 FQNEAQ (reference sequence).

This clonotype has only a few counts. The chain uses TRBV19 and TRBJ2-2; 7 nucleotides agree with TRBD2. The CDR3 length is 14 residues. V shed 11 bases, J shed 5 bases, and the junction held 11 bases outside the gene matches. Germline CDR1 reads LNHDA; CDR2 reads SQIVND (reference sequence). CDR3 sequence: CAANTAGVTGELFF. Here the CDR3 DNA reads TGTGCCGCCAACACTGCGGGAGTTACCGGGGAGCTGTTTTTT.

The sample holds many counts of this clonotype. CDR3 coding DNA: TGTGCCAGCAGCTTCGGGGGCAATCAGCCCCAGCATTTT. Translation: CASSFGGNQPQHF. The chain is built from TRBV5-6 and TRBJ1-5; D gene uncertain. This CDR3 has 13 residues. Deletions cut 2 bases from V and 2 bases from J, with 5 bases between. In germline, CDR1 is SGHDT, CDR2 YYEEEE.

This clonotype has at least ten counts. V is TRBV7-8 and J is TRBJ2-3, with 8 bases aligning to TRBD2. CDR1 and CDR2 (germline): SGHVS, FQNEAQ. J was trimmed by 2 bases and V by 8 bases; bases with no gene match: 12. This CDR3 comprises 16 residues. The CDR3 sequence: CASGDTSGVPTDTQYF. CDR3 DNA: TGTGCCAGCGGGGACACTAGCGGTGTACCCACAGATACGCAGTATTTT.